Sequencing of this T cell receptor beta chain was carried out in a study of persistence of HIV-infected CD4 T cells. Between the trimmed V and J ends, which lost 4 bases and 0 bases, there was a span of 15 bases. The CDR3 runs to 17 residues. CDR1 and CDR2 (germline): KGHDR, SFDVKD. A note on this clone: The antigen is undetermined.

Sequencing used immunoSEQ version 4 in survey mode. Repertoires were generated with immunoSEQ multiplex PCR, while TCRdb's copy carries only in-frame clones and drops some. Seen here are around 40,000 clones, less than 90% observed once, and the top ten hold approximately 0.45%. Cells were stimulated nonspecifically with anti-CD3/anti-CD28 magnetic beads. Sorting selected CD4+ T cells upregulating both CD40 ligand and CD69. V usage is TRBV24-1 and J usage is TRBJ2-1; no clear D gene. The sequences come from CD4+ T cells sorted from PBMCs after approximately 19-hour stimulation, collected from a patient who received antiretroviral therapy. The sequence derives from an adult woman with HIV who was CMV-seropositive. CDR3 coding DNA: TGTGCCACCAGTGACCCCTACATAAAAAGCTCCTACAATGAGCAGTTCTTC. The encoded protein is CATSDPYIKSSYNEQFF.